Sequencing of this T cell receptor (beta chain) was carried out in a study of CD8+ T cells in alopecia areata. Whole-study findings and limits: Normal scalp had lower clonality than lesional scalp, with alopecia totalis/universalis lesions showing this most strongly.

This clone has more than one count but fewer than ten. The antigen remains undetermined. Germline values: CDR1 SGHRS, CDR2 YFSETQ. The CDR3 extends over 13 amino acids. V lost 4 bases to trimming and J lost 5 bases, with 12 bases between them. Sequencing templates came from extracted RNA that was reverse transcribed into cDNA. Assay: immunoSEQ multiplex PCR; the TCRdb copy retains only in-frame clones and omits some. The data contain roughly 150,000 clones, roughly 48% of them singletons. The TCR originated in a human donor with alopecia areata. The sample comprised CD4+ T cells sorted from blood. The rearrangement links TRBV5-1 to TRBJ2-5; D is perhaps TRBD2 (5 bases). The CDR3 nucleotides read TGCGCCAGCAGCCCACTAGAGAAGGAGACCCAGTACTTC. It translates to CASSPLEKETQYF.